Below, 8 T cell receptor beta chains from the same sample are listed, as sequenced in a study of T cell responses to AZD1222 COVID-19 vaccine. Assay used: immunoSEQ multiplex PCR; TCRdb lists only in-frame clones, some missing. Of over 130,000 clones listed, about 90% were seen once; the top ten hold approximately 3.5%. The sequencing used peripheral blood, collected on day 0 of AZD1222 vaccination. The source of these receptors is an adult in good health.

This chain links TRBV3-1 (or the pseudogene TRBV3-2) with TRBJ2-7; 13 bases agree with TRBD2. The CDR3 loop spans 15 amino acids. Trimming cost V 4 bases and J 2 bases; bases outside gene matches: 2. CDR1 is LGHDT and CDR2 is YNNKEL in the germline V gene (reference sequence). The CDR3 reads CASSLGLAGAYEQYF. The CDR3 bases are TGTGCCAGCAGCCTCGGACTAGCGGGAGCCTACGAGCAGTACTTC.

This chain connects TRBV6-5 to TRBJ2-1, with D possibly matching TRBD1 (5 bases). Deletions cut 5 bases from V and 4 bases from J, with 12 bases between. The CDR3 is made up of 14 amino acids. Germline CDR1 MNHEY, CDR2 SVGAGI. CDR3 region: CASSLTTGYNEQFF. DNA for the CDR3: TGTGCCAGCAGTCTTACCACAGGTTACAATGAGCAGTTCTTC.

V gene TRBV5-8 combines with J gene TRBJ1-5, with D hard to call. The CDR3 is 13 residues long. Trimming shortened V by 6 bases and J by 0 bases, and 7 bases separated the two germline ends. Germline loops: CDR1 SGHTS, CDR2 YDEGEE. CDR3 coding DNA: TGTGCCAGCACCAGCGATAGCAATCAGCCCCAGCATTTT. It translates to CASTSDSNQPQHF.

The chain combines TRBV7-9 with TRBJ2-7; D is unresolved. The V gene's germline CDR1 is SEHNR and CDR2 FQNEAQ (reference sequence). V gave up 6 bases and J gave up 2 bases, with 5 bases separating them. The CDR3 is made up of 11 amino acids. Here the CDR3 reads CASSKAYEQYF. The CDR3 bases are TGTGCCAGCAGTAAGGCCTACGAGCAGTACTTC.

The chain links TRBV2 to TRBJ2-7; TRBD2 matches 9 bases. The length of the CDR3 is 14 residues. CDR1 is SNHLY and CDR2 is FYNNEI in the germline V gene. V gave up 7 bases and J gave up 2 bases; unmatched junction bases: 6. CDR3 nucleotides: TGTGCCAGCACCCTTCTAGCGGGACCCTACGAGCAGTACTTC. Encoded protein: CASTLLAGPYEQYF.

The rearrangement links TRBV7-2 to TRBJ1-2; D gene ambiguous. This CDR3 contains 15 residues. V was shortened by 3 bases and J by 3 bases, with 14 bases between the two germline ends. Germline V gives CDR1 SGHTA, CDR2 FQGNSA. CDR3 amino acids: CASSFNFRTHYGYTF. The CDR3 DNA follows: TGTGCCAGCAGCTTCAACTTCCGGACCCACTATGGCTACACCTTC.

The rearrangement uses TRBV7-9 and TRBJ2-1, with 8 bases lining up with TRBD1. The CDR3 totals 12 residues. Germline lookup yields CDR1 SEHNR and CDR2 FQNEAQ (reference sequence). V trimming: 5 bases; J trimming: 10 bases; junction bases outside the gene matches: 4. The CDR3 loop is CASSGRGLEQFF. CDR3 DNA: TGTGCCAGCAGCGGCAGGGGGCTGGAGCAGTTCTTC.

The rearrangement joins TRBV27 to TRBJ1-5; D gene ambiguous. CDR3 length: 11 amino acids. The V end was cut by 6 bases, the J end by 6 bases, with 6 bases between. The V gene's germline CDR1 is MNHEY and CDR2 SMNVEV (reference sequence). The CDR3 DNA follows: TGTGCCAGCAGCCCTGGTCAGCCCCAGCATTTT. Protein: CASSPGQPQHF.